This T cell receptor beta chain was sequenced in a study of blood T cell repertoires in COVID-19 (dated by TCRdb to the early 2020s). Study-wide context: Collaborator samples came from the United States, Italy and Spain and covered acute and convalescent phases of COVID-19. A freely available public database, intended as a resource for researchers studying the immune response to SARS-CoV-2, is where the repertoires were released. Where available, HLA class I and class II types were obtained from metadata supplied by the sample provider rather than from assay-based typing. The material from the prospective study consisted of cDNA or gDNA derived from T cells, B-cell-depleted T cells, or PBMCs. Sample metadata almost always included a de-identified subject ID, COVID-19 status, age in years and sex. Samples came from the ongoing ImmuneRACE study (first 160 participants) plus 1,254 subjects from 6 global collaborators. Subjects who had been exposed to COVID-19, were actively infected with it, or had recovered from it provided the deeply sampled blood TCRbeta repertoires that made up the dataset.

What the research found in general, with its limitations: The quantity of clinical and demographic metadata differed by source and by participant and was supplied without curation.

Concerning this clone itself: What this receptor recognizes is not known. One base away there is no much larger clone; base qualities are not given.

The collaborating institutions used their own protocols to collect whole blood in K2EDTA tubes. Collaborator samples were shipped for TCRbeta analysis as frozen whole blood, isolated PBMCs, or DNA extracted from either sample type. CDR1 and CDR2, per the germline V gene, are SGHRS and YFSETQ. Trimming takes 4 bases from V and 6 bases from J, and the germline ends sit 10 bases apart. The CDR3 numbers 13 residues from cysteine through phenylalanine. The CDR3 DNA has 39 bases and is translated from base 1. The immunoSEQ Assay, a bias-controlled multiplex PCR, was used to amplify TCRbeta CDR3 regions from genomic DNA. Under the source paper's analysis protocol: Within the assay, amplification of reference gene primers was used to estimate how many nucleated cells each sample contained. To quantify the absolute abundance of each unique TCRbeta CDR3 rearrangement, sequence reads were collapsed and filtered. For each sample, productive Simpson clonality was calculated by taking the square root of Simpson's diversity index across productive rearrangements. TCRdb mirrors the immuneACCESS table, restricted to in-frame sequences. Some clones are absent from its copies; in checked studies, under half trace to an unresolved V gene, and the reason for the others is unknown. V and J calls plus clone size are reproduced from that table; the DNA served to infer D and trimming. The sample table records about 110,000 clones; about three quarters of these occur just once. The ten largest clones represent about 1.8% of the sample.

This clonotype originated in a woman between 40 and 55 years old with acute or convalescent COVID-19. Sequenced: peripheral blood. Rearrangement joined TRBV5-1 to TRBJ2-2; confidence is insufficient to name the D gene. Read as DNA, the sequence is TGCGCCAGCAGCCCACTCCCTTCCGGGGAGCTGTTTTTT. Protein translation: CASSPLPSGELFF.